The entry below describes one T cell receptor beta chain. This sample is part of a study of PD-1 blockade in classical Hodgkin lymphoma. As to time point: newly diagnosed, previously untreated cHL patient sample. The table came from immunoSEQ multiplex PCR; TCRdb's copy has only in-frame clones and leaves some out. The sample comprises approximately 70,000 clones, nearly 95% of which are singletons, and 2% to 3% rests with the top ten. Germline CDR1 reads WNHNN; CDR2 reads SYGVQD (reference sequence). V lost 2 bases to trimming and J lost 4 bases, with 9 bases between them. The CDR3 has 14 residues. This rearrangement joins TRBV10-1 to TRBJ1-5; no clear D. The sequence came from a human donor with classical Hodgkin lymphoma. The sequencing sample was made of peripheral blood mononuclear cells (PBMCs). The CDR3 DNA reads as TGCGCCAGCAGTGAGCCGACCTTGAATCAGCCCCAGCATTTT. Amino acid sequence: CASSEPTLNQPQHF.